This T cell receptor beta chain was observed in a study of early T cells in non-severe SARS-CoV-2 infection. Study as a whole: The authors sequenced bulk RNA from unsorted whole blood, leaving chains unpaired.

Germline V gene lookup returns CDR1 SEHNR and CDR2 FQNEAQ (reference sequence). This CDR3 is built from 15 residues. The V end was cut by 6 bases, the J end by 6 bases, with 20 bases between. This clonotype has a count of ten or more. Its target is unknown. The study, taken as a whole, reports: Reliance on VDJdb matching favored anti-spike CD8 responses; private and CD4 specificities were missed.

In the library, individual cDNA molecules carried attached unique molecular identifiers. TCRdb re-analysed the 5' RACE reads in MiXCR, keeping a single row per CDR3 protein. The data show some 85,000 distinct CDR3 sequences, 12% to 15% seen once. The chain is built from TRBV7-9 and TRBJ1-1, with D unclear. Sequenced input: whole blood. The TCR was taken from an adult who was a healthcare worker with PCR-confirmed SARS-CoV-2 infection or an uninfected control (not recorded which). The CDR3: CASRKNGGPIAEAFF. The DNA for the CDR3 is TGTGCCAGCAGAAAGAACGGTGGGCCGATTGCTGAAGCTTTCTTT.